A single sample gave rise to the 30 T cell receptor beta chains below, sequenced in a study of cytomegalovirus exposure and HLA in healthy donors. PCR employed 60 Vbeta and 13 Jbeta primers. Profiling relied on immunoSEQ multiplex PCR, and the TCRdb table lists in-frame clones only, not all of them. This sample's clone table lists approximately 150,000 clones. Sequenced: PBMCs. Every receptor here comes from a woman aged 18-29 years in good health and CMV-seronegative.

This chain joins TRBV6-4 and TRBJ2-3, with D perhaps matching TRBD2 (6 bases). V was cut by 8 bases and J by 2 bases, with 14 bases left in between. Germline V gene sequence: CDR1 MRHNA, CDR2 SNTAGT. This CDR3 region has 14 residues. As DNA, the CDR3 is TGTGCCAGCTCAGCGGGCGAACCCACAGATACGCAGTATTTT. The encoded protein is CASSAGEPTDTQYF.

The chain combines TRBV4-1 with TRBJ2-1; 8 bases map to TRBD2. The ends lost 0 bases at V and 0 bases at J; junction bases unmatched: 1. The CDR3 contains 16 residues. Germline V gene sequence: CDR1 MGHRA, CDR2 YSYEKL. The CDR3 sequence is CASSQDAGGSYNEQFF. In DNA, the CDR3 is TGCGCCAGCAGCCAAGATGCGGGGGGCTCCTACAATGAGCAGTTCTTC.

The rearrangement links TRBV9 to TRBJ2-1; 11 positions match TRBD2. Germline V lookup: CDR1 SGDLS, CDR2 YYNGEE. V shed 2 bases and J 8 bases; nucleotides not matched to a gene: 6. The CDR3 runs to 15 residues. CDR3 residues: CASSVSGTSGDEQFF. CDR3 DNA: TGTGCCAGCAGCGTTTCCGGGACTAGCGGCGATGAGCAGTTCTTC.

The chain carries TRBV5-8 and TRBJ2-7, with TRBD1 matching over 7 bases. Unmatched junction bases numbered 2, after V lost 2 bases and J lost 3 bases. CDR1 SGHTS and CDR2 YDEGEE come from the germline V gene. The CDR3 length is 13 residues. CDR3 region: CASSFRDSYEQYV. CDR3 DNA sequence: TGTGCCAGCAGCTTCCGGGACAGCTACGAGCAGTACGTC.

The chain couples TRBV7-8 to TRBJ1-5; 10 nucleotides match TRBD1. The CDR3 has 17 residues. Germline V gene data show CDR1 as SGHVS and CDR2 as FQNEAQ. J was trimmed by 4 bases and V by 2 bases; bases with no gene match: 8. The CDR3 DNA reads TGTGCCAGCAGCTTATTTTCCGGGACAGGGGTAAATCAGCCCCAGCATTTT. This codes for CASSLFSGTGVNQPQHF.

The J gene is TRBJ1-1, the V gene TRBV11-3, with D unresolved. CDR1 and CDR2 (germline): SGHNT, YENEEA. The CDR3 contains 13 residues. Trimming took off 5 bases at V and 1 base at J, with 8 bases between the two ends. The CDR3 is CASSELTNTEAFF. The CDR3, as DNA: TGTGCCAGCAGCGAACTTACGAACACTGAAGCTTTCTTT.

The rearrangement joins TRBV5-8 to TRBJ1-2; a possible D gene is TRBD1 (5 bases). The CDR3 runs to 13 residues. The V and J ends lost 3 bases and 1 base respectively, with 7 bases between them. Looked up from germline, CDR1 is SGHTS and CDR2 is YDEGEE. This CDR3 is CASSSTVNYGYTF. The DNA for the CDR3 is TGTGCCAGCAGCTCGACAGTTAACTATGGCTACACCTTC.

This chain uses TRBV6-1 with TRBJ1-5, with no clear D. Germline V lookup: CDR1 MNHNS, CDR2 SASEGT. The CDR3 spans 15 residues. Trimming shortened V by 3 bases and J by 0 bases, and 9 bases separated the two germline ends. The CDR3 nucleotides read TGTGCCAGCAGTGAGATGTCGGTTAGCAATCAGCCCCAGCATTTT. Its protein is CASSEMSVSNQPQHF.

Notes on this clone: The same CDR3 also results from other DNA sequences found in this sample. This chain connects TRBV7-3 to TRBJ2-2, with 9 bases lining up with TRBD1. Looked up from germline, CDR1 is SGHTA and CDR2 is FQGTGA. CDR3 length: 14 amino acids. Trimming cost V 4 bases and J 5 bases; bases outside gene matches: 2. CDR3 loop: CASSSQGATGELFF. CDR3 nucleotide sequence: TGTGCCAGCAGCTCACAGGGGGCAACCGGGGAGCTGTTTTTT. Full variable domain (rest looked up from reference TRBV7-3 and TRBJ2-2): GAGVSQTPSNKVTEKGKYVELRCDPISGHTALYWYRQSLGQGPEFLIYFQGTGAADDSGLPNDRFFAVRPEGSVSTLKIQRTERGDSAVYLCASSSQGATGELFFGEGSRLTVL.

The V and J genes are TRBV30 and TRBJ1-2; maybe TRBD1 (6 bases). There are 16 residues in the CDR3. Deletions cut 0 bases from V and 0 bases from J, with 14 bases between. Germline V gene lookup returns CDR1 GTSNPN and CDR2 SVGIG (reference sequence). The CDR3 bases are TGTGCCTGGAGTGTACGAAGGGACATAACTAACTATGGCTACACCTTC. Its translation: CAWSVRRDITNYGYTF.

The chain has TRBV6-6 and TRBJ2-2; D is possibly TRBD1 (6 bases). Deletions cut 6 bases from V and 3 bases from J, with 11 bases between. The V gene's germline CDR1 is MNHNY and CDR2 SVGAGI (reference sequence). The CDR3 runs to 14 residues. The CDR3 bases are TGTGCCAGCAGCCGAGGACAGTACACCGGGGAGCTGTTTTTT. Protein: CASSRGQYTGELFF.

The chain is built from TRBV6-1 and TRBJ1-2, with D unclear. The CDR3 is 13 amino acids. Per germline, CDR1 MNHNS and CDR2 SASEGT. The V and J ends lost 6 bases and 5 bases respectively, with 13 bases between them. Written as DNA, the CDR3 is TGTGCCAGCAGCCTACTACGGGAGTATGGCTACACCTTC. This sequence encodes CASSLLREYGYTF.

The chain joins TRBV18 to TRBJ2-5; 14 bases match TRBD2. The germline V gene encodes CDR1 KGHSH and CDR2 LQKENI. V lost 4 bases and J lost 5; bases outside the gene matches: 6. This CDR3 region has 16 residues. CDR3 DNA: TGTGCCAGCTCACTGGGACTAGCGGGGGCCAGGGAGACCCAGTACTTC. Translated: CASSLGLAGARETQYF.

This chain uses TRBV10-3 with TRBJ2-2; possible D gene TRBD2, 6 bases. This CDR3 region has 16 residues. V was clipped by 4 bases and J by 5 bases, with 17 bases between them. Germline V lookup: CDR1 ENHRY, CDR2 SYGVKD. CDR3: CAISVTPGVHTGELFF. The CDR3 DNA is TGTGCCATCAGTGTTACCCCGGGAGTCCATACCGGGGAGCTGTTTTTT.

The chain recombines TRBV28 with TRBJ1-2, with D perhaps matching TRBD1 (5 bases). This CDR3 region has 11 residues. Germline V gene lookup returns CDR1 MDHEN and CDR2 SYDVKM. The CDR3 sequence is CVAAGNYGYTF. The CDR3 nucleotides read TGTGTGGCGGCAGGGAACTATGGCTACACCTTC.

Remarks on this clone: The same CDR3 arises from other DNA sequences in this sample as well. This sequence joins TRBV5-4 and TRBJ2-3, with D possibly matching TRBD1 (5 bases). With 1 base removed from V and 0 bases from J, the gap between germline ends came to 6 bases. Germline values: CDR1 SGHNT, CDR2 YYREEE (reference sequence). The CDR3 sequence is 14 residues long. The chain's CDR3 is CASSLQGSTDTQYF. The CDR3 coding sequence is TGTGCCAGCAGCTTGCAGGGAAGCACAGATACGCAGTATTTT.

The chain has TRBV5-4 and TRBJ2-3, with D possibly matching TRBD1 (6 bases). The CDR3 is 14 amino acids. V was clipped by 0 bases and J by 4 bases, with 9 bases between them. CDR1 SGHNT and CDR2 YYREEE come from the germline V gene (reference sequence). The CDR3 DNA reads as TGTGCCAGCAGCTTGGGACAGGCCCCAGATACGCAGTATTTT. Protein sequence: CASSLGQAPDTQYF.

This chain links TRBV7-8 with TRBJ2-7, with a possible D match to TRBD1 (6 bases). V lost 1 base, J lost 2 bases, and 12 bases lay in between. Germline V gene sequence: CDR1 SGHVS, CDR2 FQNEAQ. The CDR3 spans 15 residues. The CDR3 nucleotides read TGTGCCAGCAGCTTAGATTACAGGGAACCCTACGAGCAGTACTTC. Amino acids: CASSLDYREPYEQYF.

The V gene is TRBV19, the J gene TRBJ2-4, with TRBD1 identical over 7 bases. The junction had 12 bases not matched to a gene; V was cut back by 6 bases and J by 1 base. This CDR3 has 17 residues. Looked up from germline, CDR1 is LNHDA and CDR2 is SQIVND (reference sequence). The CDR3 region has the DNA TGTGCCAGTAGGGGGGTAGTTGAGGGGGCGGCCAAAAACATTCAGTACTTC. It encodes CASRGVVEGAAKNIQYF.

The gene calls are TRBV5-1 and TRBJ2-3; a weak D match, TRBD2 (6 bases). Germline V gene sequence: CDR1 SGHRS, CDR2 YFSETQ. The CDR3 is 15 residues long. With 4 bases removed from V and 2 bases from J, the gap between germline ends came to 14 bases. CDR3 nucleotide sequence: TGCGCCAGCAGCGGGTTTGGCGGGATCACAGATACGCAGTATTTT. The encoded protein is CASSGFGGITDTQYF.

CDR3 in amino acids: CASSSGTSGYNEQFF. In DNA, the CDR3 is TGTGCCAGCAGCTCCGGGACTAGCGGCTACAATGAGCAGTTCTTC. V gene TRBV9 combines with J gene TRBJ2-1; TRBD2 aligns across 11 bases. Looked up from germline, CDR1 is SGDLS and CDR2 is YYNGEE. This CDR3 is 15 amino acids long. V lost 4 bases to trimming and J lost 3 bases; unmatched junction nucleotides: 3.

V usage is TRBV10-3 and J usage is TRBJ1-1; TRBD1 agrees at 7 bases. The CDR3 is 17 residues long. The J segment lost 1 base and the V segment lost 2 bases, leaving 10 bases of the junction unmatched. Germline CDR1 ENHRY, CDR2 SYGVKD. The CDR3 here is CAISEAADRPGNTEAFF. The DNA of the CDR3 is TGTGCCATCAGTGAGGCAGCGGACAGGCCGGGGAACACTGAAGCTTTCTTT.

The CDR3 coding sequence is TGTGCCAGCAGACGGGACAGGGGGGACTATGGCTACACCTTC. Translating gives CASRRDRGDYGYTF. V is TRBV2 and J is TRBJ1-2; 11 positions match TRBD1. CDR1 SNHLY and CDR2 FYNNEI come from the germline V gene. The CDR3 has 14 amino acids. Unmatched junction bases numbered 3, after V lost 6 bases and J lost 3 bases.

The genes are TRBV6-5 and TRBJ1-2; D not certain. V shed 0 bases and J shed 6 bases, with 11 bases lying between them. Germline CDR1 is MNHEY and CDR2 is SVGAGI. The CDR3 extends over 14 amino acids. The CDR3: CASSYSRGPDGYTF. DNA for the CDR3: TGTGCCAGCAGTTACTCAAGAGGCCCCGATGGCTACACCTTC.

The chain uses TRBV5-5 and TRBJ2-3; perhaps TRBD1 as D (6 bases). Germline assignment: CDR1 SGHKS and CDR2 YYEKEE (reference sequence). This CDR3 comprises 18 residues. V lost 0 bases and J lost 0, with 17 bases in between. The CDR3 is CASSLATGTITSTDTQYF. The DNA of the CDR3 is TGTGCCAGCAGCTTGGCGACAGGTACTATAACTAGCACAGATACGCAGTATTTT.

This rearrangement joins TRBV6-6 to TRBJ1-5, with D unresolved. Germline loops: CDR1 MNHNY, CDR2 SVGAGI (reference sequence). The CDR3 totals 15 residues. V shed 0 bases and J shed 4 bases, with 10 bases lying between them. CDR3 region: CASSYSVGGNQPQHF. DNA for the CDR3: TGTGCCAGCAGTTACTCGGTAGGAGGGAATCAGCCCCAGCATTTT.

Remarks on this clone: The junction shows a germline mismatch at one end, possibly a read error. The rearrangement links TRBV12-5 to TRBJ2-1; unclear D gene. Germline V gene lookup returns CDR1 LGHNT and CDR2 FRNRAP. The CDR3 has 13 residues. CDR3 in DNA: TGTGCTAGTGCCCCTGGGCTCCACAATGAGCAGCTCTTC. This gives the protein CASAPGLHNEQLF.

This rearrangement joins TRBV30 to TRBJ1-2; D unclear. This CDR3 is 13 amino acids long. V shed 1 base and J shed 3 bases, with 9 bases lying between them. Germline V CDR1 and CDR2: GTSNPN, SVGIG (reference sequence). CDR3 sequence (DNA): TGTGCCTGGAGTGCCCCCAGCGACTATGGCTACACCTTC. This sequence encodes CAWSAPSDYGYTF.

CDR3 amino acids: CASSLSLAGVNEQFF. CDR3 DNA sequence: TGTGCCAGCAGCTTATCACTAGCGGGAGTTAATGAGCAGTTCTTC. This chain joins TRBV5-4 and TRBJ2-1; TRBD2 matches 11 bases. J lost 7 bases, V lost 2 bases, and 5 bases had no gene match. Germline assignment: CDR1 SGHNT and CDR2 YYREEE (reference sequence). This CDR3 comprises 15 residues. The whole variable domain, filled in from reference TRBV5-4 and TRBJ2-1, reads ETGVTQSPTHLIKTRGQQVTLRCSSQSGHNTVSWYQQALGQGPQFIFQYYREEENGRGNFPPRFSGLQFPNYSSELNVNALELDDSALYLCASSLSLAGVNEQFFGPGTRLTVL.

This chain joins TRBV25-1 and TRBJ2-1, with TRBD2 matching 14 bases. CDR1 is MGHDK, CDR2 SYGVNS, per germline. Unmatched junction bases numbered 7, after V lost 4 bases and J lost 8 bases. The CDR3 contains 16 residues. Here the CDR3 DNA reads TGTGCCAGCAGTGGGTGGACTAGCGGGAGGAAGGATGAGCAGTTCTTC. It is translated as CASSGWTSGRKDEQFF.